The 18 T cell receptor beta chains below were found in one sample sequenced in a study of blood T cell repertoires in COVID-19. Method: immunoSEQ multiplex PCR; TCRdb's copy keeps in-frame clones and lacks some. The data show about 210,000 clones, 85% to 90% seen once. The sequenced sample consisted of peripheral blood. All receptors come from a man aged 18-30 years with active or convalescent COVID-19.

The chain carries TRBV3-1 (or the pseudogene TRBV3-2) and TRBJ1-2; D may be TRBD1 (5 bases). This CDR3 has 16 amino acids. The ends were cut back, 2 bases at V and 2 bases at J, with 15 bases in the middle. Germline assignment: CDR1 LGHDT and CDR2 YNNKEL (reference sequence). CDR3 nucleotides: TGTGCCAGCAGCCAAAGGTTCCAGGGCCCCAACTATGGCTACACCTTC. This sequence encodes CASSQRFQGPNYGYTF.

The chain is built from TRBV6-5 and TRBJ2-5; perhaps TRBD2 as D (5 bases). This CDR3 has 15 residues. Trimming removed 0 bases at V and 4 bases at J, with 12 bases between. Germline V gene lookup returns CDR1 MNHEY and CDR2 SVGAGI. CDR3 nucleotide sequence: TGTGCCAGCAGTTACTCTTCGACACTAGTAGAGACCCAGTACTTC. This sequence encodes CASSYSSTLVETQYF.

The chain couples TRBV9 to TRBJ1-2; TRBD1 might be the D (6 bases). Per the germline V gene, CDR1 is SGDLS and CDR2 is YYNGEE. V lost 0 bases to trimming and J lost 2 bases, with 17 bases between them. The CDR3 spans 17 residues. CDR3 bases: TGTGCCAGCAGCGTAGGTTCGGTGGGCAGGGGAAACTATGGCTACACCTTC. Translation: CASSVGSVGRGNYGYTF.

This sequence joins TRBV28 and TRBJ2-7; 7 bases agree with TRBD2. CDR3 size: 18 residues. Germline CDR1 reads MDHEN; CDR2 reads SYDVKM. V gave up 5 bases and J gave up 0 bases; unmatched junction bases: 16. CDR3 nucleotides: TGTGCCAGCAGTCCAACGGGAGGCCGTCGGACAAGCTCCTACGAGCAGTACTTC. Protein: CASSPTGGRRTSSYEQYF.

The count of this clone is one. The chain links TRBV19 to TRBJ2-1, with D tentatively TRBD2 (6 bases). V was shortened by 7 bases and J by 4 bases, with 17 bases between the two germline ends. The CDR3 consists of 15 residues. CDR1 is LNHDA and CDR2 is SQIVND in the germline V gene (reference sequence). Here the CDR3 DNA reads TGTGCCAGTACCGTCGGTCGGGAGAGATACAATGAGCAGTTCTTC. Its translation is CASTVGRERYNEQFF. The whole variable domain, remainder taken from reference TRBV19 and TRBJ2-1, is DGGITQSPKYLFRKEGQNVTLSCEQNLNHDAMYWYRQDPGQGLRLIYYSQIVNDFQKGDIAEGYSVSREKKESFPLTVTSAQKNPTAFYLCASTVGRERYNEQFFGPGTRLTVL.

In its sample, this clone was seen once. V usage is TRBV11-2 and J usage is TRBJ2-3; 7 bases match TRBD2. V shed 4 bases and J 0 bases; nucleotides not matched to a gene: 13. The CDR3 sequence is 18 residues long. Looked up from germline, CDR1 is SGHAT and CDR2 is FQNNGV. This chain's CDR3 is CASSSRRGGDTSTDTQYF. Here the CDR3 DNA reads TGTGCCAGCAGCTCCCGACGCGGGGGTGATACTAGCACAGATACGCAGTATTTT.

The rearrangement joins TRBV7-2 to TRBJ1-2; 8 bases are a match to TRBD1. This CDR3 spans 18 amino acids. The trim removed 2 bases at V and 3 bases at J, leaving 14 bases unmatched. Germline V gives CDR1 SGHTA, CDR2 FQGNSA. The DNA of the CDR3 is TGTGCCAGCAGCTTACCCGTCTGGGGGCAGGGGGCTGACTATGGCTACACCTTC. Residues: CASSLPVWGQGADYGYTF.

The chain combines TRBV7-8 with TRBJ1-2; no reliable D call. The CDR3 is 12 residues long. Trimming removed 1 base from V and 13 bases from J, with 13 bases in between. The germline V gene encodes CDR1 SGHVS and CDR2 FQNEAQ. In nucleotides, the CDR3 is TGTGCCAGCAGCTTAGTTTCAACAACCTCCACCTTC. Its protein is CASSLVSTTSTF. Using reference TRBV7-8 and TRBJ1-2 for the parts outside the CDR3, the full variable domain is GAGVSQSPRYKVAKRGQDVALRCDPISGHVSLFWYQQALGQGPEFLTYFQNEAQLDKSGLPSDRFFAERPEGSVSTLKIQRTQQEDSAVYLCASSLVSTTSTFGSGTRLTVV.

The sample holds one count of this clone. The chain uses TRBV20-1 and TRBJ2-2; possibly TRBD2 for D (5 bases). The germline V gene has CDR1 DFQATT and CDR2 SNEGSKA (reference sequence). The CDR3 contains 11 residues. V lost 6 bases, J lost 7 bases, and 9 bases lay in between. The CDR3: CSARRVGELFF. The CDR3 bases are TGCAGTGCCAGGCGGGTCGGGGAGCTGTTTTTT.

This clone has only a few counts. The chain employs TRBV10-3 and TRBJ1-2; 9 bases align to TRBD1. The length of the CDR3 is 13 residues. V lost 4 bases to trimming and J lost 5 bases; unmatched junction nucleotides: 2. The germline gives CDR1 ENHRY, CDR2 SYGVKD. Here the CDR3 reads CAISAGTGYGYTF. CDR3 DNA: TGTGCCATCAGTGCCGGGACAGGGTATGGCTACACCTTC.

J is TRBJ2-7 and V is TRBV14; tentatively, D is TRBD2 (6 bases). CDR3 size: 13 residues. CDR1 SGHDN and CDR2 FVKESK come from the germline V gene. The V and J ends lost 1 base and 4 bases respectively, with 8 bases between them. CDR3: CASSQAGLYEQYF. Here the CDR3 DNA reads TGTGCCAGCAGCCAAGCGGGACTTTACGAGCAGTACTTC.

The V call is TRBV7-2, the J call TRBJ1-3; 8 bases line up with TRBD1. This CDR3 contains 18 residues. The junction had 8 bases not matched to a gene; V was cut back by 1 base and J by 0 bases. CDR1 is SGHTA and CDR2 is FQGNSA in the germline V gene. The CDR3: CASSLVGQATSSGNTIYF. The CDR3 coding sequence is TGTGCCAGCAGCTTAGTGGGACAGGCGACATCCTCTGGAAACACCATATATTTT.

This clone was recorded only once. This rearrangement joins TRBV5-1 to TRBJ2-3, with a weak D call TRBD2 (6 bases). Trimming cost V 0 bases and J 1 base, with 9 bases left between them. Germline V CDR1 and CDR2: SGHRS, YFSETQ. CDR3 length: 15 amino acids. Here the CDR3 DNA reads TGCGCCAGCAGCTTGGAGGGCGGGGGCACAGATACGCAGTATTTT. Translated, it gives CASSLEGGGTDTQYF.

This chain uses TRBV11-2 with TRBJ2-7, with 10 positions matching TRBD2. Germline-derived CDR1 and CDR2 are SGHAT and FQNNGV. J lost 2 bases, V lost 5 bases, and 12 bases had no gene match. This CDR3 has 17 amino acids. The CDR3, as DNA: TGTGCCAGCAGCCCTGGCGCTAGCGGGAGTTTAACCTACGAGCAGTACTTC. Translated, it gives CASSPGASGSLTYEQYF. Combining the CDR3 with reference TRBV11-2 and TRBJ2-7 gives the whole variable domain EAGVAQSPRYKIIEKRQSVAFWCNPISGHATLYWYQQILGQGPKLLIQFQNNGVVDDSQLPKDRFSAERLKGVDSTLKIQPAKLEDSAVYLCASSPGASGSLTYEQYFGPGTRLTVT.

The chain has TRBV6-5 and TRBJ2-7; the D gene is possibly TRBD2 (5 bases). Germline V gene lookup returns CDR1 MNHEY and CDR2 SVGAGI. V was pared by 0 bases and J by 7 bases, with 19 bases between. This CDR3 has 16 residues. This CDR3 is CASSYSIQRTLVEQYF. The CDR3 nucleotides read TGTGCCAGCAGTTACTCGATCCAGCGGACTCTCGTAGAGCAGTACTTC.

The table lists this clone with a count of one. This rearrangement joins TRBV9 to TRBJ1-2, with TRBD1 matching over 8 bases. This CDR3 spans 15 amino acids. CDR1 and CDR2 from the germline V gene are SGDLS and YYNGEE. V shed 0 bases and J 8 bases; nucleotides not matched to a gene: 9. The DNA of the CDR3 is TGTGCCAGCAGCGTAGGAGGGACAGGTGCGGAAGGCTACACCTTC. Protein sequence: CASSVGGTGAEGYTF.

CDR3 coding DNA: TGTGCCAGCAGCCCCGGGGGGCCGAATAATGAAAAACTGTTTTTT. Translating it yields CASSPGGPNNEKLFF. The rearrangement joins TRBV7-6 to TRBJ1-4, with D possibly matching TRBD1 (6 bases). The germline V gene has CDR1 SGHVS and CDR2 FNYEAQ. The CDR3 runs to 15 residues. V was pared by 5 bases and J by 4 bases, with 14 bases between.

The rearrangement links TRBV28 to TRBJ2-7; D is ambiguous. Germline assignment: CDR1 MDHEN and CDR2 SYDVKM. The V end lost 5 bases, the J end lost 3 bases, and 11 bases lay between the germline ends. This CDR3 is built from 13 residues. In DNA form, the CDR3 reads TGTGCCAGCAGTCCGCGTCCAGGCTACGAGCAGTACTTC. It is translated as CASSPRPGYEQYF.